The T cell receptor (beta chain) under discussion was sequenced for a study of shared clonotypes between healthy human individuals. Study overall: Researchers assigned three CD4 naive, three CD4 memory, two CD8 naive and one CD8 memory plate to each donor.

Unmatched junction bases numbered 13, after V lost 5 bases and J lost 6 bases. Looked up from germline, CDR1 is SEHNR and CDR2 is FQNEAQ (reference sequence). The CDR3 extends over 17 amino acids. Researchers divided each subset's genomic DNA evenly across several immunoSEQ plates. Using immunoSEQ multiplex PCR, the repertoire was profiled, and TCRdb retains in-frame clones only, with some absent. Of about 1.1 million clones detected, roughly 80% appear once; the ten largest clones hold 0.89%. This clonotype was obtained from a young man in good health. Some clones in this sample may be carry-over from other donors' samples. The rearrangement uses TRBV7-9 and TRBJ2-3; 11 bases map to TRBD1. The source material was memory CD4+ T cells from PBMCs. Subset here: CD45RA-negative fraction. CDR3: CASSVTGTGGWKDTQYF. DNA for the CDR3: TGTGCCAGCAGCGTAACCGGGACAGGGGGTTGGAAGGATACGCAGTATTTT. Complete variable domain (other parts from reference TRBV7-9 and TRBJ2-3): DTGVSQNPRHKITKRGQNVTFRCDPISEHNRLYWYRQTLGQGPEFLTYFQNEAQLEKSRLLSDRFSAERPKGSFSTLEIQRTEQGDSAMYLCASSVTGTGGWKDTQYFGPGTRLTVL.